This T cell receptor (beta chain) comes out of a study of blood T cell repertoires in COVID-19. Turning to the study itself: From T cells, B-cell-depleted T cells, or PBMCs came the material, which was cDNA or gDNA.

V lost 1 base, J lost 3 bases, and 12 bases lay in between. Germline V CDR1 and CDR2: LGHNA, YNFKEQ. The CDR3 is made up of 15 amino acids. Recovered participants had two consecutive negative NP/OP PCR tests, healthcare professional clearance, or symptom resolution. Per the original data handling: Reference gene primer amplification gave estimated nucleated cell counts. Using immunoSEQ multiplex PCR, the repertoire was profiled, and TCRdb retains in-frame clones only, with some absent. That table gives V, J and clone size, and the DNA gave D and trimming. The sample has about 170,000 clones; around 91% are singletons.

The genes are TRBV4-2 and TRBJ1-1; D not certain. Sequenced: PBMCs or T cells enriched from blood (not recorded which). The TCR comes from a woman between 18 and 29 years old who had recovered from COVID-19. The CDR3 nucleotides are TGTGCCAGCAGCCAAGGGGTTGTGGGCGACACTGAAGCTTTCTTT. Encoded protein: CASSQGVVGDTEAFF.